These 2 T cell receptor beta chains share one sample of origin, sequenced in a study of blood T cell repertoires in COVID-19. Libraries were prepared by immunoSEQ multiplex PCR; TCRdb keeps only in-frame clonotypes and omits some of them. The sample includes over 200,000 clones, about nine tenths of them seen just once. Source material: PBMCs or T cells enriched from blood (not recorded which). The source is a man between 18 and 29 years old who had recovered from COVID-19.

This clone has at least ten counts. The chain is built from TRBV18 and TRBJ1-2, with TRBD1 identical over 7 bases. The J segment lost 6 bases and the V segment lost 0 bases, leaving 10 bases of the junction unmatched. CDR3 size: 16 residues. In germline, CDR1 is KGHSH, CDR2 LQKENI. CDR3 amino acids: CASSPPTGILRNGYTF. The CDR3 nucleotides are TGTGCCAGCTCACCACCGACAGGGATACTCCGGAATGGCTACACCTTC.

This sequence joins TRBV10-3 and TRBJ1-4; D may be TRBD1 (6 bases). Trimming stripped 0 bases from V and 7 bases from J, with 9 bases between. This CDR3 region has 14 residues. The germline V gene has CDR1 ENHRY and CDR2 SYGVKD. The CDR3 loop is CAISESRGTEKLFF. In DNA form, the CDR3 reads TGTGCCATCAGTGAGTCCAGGGGCACTGAAAAACTGTTTTTT.